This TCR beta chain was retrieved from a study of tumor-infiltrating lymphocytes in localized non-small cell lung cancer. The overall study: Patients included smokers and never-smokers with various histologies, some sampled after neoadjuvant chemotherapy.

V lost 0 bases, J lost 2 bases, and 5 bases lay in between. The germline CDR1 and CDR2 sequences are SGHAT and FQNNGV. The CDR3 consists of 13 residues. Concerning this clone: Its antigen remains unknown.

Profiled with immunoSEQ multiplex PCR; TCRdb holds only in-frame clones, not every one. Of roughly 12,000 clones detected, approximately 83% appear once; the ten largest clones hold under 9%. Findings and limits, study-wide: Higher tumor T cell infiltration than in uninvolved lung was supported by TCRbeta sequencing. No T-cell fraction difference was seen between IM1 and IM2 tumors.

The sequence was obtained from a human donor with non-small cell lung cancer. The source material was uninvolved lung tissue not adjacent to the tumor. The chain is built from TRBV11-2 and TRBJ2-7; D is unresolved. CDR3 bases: TGTGCCAGCAGCTTAGAAGCCCCCTACGAGCAGTACTTC. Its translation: CASSLEAPYEQYF. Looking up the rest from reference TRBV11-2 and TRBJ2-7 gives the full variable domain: EAGVAQSPRYKIIEKRQSVAFWCNPISGHATLYWYQQILGQGPKLLIQFQNNGVVDDSQLPKDRFSAERLKGVDSTLKIQPAKLEDSAVYLCASSLEAPYEQYFGPGTRLTVT.